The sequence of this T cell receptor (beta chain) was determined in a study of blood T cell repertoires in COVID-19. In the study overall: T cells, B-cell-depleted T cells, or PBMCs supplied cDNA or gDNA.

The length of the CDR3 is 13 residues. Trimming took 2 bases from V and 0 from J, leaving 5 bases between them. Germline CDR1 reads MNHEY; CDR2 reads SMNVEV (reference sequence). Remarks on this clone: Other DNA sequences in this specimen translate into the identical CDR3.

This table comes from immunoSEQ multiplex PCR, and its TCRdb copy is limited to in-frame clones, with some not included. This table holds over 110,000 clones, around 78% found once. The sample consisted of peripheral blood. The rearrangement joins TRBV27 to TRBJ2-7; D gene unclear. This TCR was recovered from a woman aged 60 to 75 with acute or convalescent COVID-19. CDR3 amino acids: CASSLTVSYEQYF. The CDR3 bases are TGTGCCAGCAGTTTAACGGTCTCCTACGAGCAGTACTTC.